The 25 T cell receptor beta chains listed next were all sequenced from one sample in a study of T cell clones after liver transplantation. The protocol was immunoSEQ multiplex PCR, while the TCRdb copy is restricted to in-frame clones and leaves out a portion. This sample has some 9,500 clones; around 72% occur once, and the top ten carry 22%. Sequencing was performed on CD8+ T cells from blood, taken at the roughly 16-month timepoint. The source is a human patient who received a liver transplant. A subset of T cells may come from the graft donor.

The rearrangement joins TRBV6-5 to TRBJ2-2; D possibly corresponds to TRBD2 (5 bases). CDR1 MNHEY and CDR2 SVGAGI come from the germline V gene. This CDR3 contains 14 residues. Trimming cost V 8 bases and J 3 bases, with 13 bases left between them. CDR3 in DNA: TGTGCCAGCCACCGCGGGCCCGACACCGGGGAGCTGTTTTTT. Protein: CASHRGPDTGELFF.

The CDR3 coding sequence is TGTGCCAGTAGTATTGTTCCGGATTCCACTGAAGCTTTCTTT. Translating gives CASSIVPDSTEAFF. This chain uses TRBV19 with TRBJ1-1; D is unresolved. Germline CDR1 LNHDA, CDR2 SQIVND (reference sequence). V was cut by 3 bases and J by 4 bases, with 12 bases left in between. The CDR3 sequence is 14 residues long.

Here the CDR3 reads CASSRQGGTDTQYF. For the CDR3, the DNA is TGTGCCAGCAGTAGACAGGGAGGCACAGATACGCAGTATTTT. The chain employs TRBV7-7 and TRBJ2-3, with TRBD1 identical over 7 bases. V dropped 6 bases and J dropped 1; count of bases not matched to a gene: 4. Germline V gene sequence: CDR1 SSHAT, CDR2 FNYEAQ (reference sequence). This CDR3 has 14 amino acids.

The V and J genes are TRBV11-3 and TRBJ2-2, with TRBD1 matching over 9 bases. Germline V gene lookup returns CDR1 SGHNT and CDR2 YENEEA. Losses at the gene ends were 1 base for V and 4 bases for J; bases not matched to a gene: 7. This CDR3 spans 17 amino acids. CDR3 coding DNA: TGTGCCAGCAGCTTAGGGTTTCGGACAGGGGTCACCGGGGAGCTGTTTTTT. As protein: CASSLGFRTGVTGELFF.

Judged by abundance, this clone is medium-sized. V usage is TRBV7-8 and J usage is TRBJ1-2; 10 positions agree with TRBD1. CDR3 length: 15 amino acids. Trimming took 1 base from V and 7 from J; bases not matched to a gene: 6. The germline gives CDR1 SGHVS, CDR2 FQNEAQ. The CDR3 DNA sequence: TGTGCCAGCAGCTTAGTTTGGACAGGGGGTTCTGGCTACACCTTC. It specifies CASSLVWTGGSGYTF.

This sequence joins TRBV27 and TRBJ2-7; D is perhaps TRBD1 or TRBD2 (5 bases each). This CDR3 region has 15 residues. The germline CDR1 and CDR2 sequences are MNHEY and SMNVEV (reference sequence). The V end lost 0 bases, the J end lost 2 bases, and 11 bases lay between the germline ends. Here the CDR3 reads CASSLSSGAPYEQYV. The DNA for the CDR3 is TGTGCCAGCAGTTTATCCTCCGGGGCCCCCTACGAGCAGTACGTC.

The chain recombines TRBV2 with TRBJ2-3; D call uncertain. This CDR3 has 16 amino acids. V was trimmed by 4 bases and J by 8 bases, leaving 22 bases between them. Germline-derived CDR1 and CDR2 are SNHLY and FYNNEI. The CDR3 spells CASSAGRSPSHSTQYF. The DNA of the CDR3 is TGTGCCAGCAGTGCTGGCCGTAGCCCCTCCCACAGTACGCAGTATTTT. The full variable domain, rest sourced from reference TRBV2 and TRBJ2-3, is EPEVTQTPSHQVTQMGQEVILRCVPISNHLYFYWYRQILGQKVEFLVSFYNNEISEKSEIFDDQFSVERPDGSNFTLKIRSTKLEDSAMYFCASSAGRSPSHSTQYFGPGTRLTVL.

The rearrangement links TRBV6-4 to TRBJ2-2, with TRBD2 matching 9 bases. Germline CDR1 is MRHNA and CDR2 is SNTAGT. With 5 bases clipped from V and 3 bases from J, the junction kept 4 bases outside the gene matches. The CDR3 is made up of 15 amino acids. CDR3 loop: CASSRLADHTGELFF. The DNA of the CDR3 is TGTGCCAGCAGTAGACTAGCGGATCACACCGGGGAGCTGTTTTTT.

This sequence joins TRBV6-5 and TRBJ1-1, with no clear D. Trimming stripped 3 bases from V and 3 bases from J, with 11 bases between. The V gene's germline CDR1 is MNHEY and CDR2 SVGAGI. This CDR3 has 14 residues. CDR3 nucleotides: TGTGCCAGCAGTTATTTTCGGGTTGACACTGAAGCTTTCTTT. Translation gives CASSYFRVDTEAFF.

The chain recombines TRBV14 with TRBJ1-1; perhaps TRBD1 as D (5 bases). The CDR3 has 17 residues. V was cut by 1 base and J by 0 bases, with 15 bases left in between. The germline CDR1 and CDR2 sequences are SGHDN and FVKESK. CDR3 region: CASSQATLRGMNTEAFF. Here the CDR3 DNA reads TGTGCCAGCAGCCAAGCGACCCTGAGGGGAATGAACACTGAAGCTTTCTTT.

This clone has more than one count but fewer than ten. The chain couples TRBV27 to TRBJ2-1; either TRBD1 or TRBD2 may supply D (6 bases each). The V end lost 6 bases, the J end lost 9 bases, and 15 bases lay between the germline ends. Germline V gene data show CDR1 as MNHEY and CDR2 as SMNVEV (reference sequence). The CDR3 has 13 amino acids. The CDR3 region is CASSLTRGGEQFF. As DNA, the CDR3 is TGTGCCAGCAGCCTGACCAGGGGAGGTGAGCAGTTCTTC.

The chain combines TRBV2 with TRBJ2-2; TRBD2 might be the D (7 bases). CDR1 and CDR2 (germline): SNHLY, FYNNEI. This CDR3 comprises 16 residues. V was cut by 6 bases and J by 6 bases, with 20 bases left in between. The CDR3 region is CASSPSPGGLAGELFF. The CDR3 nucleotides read TGTGCCAGCAGCCCTTCCCCGGGGGGCCTCGCCGGGGAGCTGTTTTTT.

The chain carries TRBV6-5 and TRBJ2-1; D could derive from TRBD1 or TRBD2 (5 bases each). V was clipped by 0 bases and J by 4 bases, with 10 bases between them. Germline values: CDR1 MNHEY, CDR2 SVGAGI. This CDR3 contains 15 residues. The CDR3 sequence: CASSYSGAGYNEQFF. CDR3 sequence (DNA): TGTGCCAGCAGTTACTCCGGGGCTGGTTACAATGAGCAGTTCTTC.

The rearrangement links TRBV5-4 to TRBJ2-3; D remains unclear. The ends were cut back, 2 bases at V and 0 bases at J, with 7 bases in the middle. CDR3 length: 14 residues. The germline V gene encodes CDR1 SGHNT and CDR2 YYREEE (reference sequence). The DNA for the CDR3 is TGTGCCAGCAGCTTAATCGGCAGCACAGATACGCAGTATTTT. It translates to CASSLIGSTDTQYF.

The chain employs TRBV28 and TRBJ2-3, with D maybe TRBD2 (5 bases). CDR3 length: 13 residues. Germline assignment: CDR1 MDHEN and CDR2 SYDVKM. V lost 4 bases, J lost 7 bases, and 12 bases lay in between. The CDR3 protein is CASSSQDFYTQYF. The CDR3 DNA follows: TGTGCCAGCAGTTCCCAGGACTTCTATACGCAGTATTTT.

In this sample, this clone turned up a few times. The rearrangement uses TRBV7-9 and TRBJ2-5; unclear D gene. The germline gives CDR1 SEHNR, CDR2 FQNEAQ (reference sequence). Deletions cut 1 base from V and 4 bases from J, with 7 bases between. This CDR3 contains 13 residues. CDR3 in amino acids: CASSLVDTETQYF. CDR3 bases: TGTGCCAGCAGCTTAGTCGACACAGAGACCCAGTACTTC.

The DNA for the CDR3 is TGTGCCTCCCCTACTGGGGGAACTGAAGCTTTCTTT. Translating it yields CASPTGGTEAFF. The chain employs TRBV30 and TRBJ1-1, with D possibly TRBD1 on 5 matching bases. The CDR3 loop spans 12 amino acids. Per the germline V gene, CDR1 is GTSNPN and CDR2 is SVGIG (reference sequence). Trimming pared 7 bases from V and 5 bases from J, leaving 14 bases between.

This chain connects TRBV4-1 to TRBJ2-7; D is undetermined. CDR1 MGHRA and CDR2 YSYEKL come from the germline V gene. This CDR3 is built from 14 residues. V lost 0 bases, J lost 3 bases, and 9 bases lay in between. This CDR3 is CASSQDMGFYEQYV. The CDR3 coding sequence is TGCGCCAGCAGCCAAGATATGGGGTTCTACGAGCAGTACGTC.

The CDR3 spells CASSLIANYEQYF. The CDR3 DNA reads as TGTGCCAGCAGCTTGATTGCGAACTACGAGCAGTACTTC. This chain joins TRBV5-6 and TRBJ2-7, with D unresolved. This CDR3 is built from 13 residues. In germline, CDR1 is SGHDT, CDR2 YYEEEE. Trimming removed 1 base at V and 3 bases at J, with 8 bases between.

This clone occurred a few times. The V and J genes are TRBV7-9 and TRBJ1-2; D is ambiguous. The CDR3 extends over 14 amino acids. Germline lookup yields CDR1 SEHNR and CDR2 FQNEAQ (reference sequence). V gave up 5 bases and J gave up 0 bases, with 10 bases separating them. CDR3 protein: CASSEVGSNYGYTF. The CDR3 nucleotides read TGTGCCAGCAGCGAAGTCGGGTCTAACTATGGCTACACCTTC. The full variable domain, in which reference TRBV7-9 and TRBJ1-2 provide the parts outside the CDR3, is DTGVSQNPRHKITKRGQNVTFRCDPISEHNRLYWYRQTLGQGPEFLTYFQNEAQLEKSRLLSDRFSAERPKGSFSTLEIQRTEQGDSAMYLCASSEVGSNYGYTFGSGTRLTVV.

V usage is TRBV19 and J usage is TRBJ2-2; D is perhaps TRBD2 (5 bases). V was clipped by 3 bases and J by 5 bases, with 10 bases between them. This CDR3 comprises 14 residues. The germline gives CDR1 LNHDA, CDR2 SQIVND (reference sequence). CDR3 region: CASSIGGGTGELFF. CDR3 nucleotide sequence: TGTGCCAGTAGTATCGGCGGCGGGACCGGGGAGCTGTTTTTT. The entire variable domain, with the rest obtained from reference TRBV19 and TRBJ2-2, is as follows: DGGITQSPKYLFRKEGQNVTLSCEQNLNHDAMYWYRQDPGQGLRLIYYSQIVNDFQKGDIAEGYSVSREKKESFPLTVTSAQKNPTAFYLCASSIGGGTGELFFGEGSRLTVL.

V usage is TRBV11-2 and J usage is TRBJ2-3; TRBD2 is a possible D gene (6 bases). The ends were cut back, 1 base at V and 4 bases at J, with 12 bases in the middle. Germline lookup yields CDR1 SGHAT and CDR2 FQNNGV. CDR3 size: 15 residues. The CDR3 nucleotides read TGTGCCAGCAGCTTAGTTTCGGGAGAGGCAGATACGCAGTATTTT. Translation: CASSLVSGEADTQYF.

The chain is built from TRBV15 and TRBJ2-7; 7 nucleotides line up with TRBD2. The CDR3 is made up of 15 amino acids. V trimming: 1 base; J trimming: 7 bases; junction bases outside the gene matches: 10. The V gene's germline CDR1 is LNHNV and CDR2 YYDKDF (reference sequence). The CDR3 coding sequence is TGTGCCACCAGCAGAGGGCTGGGCAGCGGGATTGAGCAGTACGTC. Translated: CATSRGLGSGIEQYV.

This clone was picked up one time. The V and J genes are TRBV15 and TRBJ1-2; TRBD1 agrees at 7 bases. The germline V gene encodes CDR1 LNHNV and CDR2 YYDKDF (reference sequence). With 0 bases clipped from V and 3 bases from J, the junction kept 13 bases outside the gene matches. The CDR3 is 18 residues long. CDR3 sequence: CATSRDLLGGGNDYGYTF. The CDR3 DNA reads TGTGCCACCAGCAGAGACCTCTTGGGAGGGGGCAACGACTATGGCTACACCTTC.

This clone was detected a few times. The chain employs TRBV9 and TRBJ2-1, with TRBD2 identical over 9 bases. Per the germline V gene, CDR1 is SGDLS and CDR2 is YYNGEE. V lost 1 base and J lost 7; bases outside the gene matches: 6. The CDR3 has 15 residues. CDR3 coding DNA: TGTGCCAGCAGCGTAAAGGTAGCGGGGGTGAATGAGCAGTTCTTC. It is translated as CASSVKVAGVNEQFF.